Listed below are T cell receptor beta chains from one sample, sequenced in a study of T cells after yellow fever vaccination. TCRdb reanalysed the 5' RACE reads using MiXCR and keeps one entry per CDR3 protein. The sample lists roughly 45,000 distinct CDR3 sequences, more than 6% occurring once. This specimen was PBMCs, either bulk or a sorted T-cell subset (CD4+, CD8+, memory, or dextramer-sorted; not recorded which), taken 45 days after the yellow fever booster vaccination. Receptors originate from a man aged 25-45 years who received the YFV17D yellow fever vaccine. Each CDR3 is given with its conserved first and last residue. D genes are given only for firm matches. Expanded clones are given a class, and other clones once, few, many or no size at all.

d_call	v_call	j_call	clone_size	cdr3_nt	cdr3_aa
NA	TRBV23-1	TRBJ2-2	many	TGCGCCAGCAGTCTCAGGGGCGCCGGGGAGCTGTTTTTT	CASSLRGAGELFF
NA	TRBV7-9	TRBJ2-1	many	TGTGCCAGCAGCTTAGTTTCGAGCTCCTACAATGAGCAGTTCTTC	CASSLVSSSYNEQFF
TRBD1	TRBV7-2	TRBJ1-5	NA	TGTGCCAGCAGCTTAGTAGCAAGTGGGACAGGGACGTGGCCCCAGCATTTT	CASSLVASGTGTWPQHF
TRBD2	TRBV5-1	TRBJ2-1	NA	TGCGCCAGCTGCTCCGGGACTAGGTACAATGAGCAGTTCTTC	CASCSGTRYNEQFF
TRBD2	TRBV5-1	TRBJ2-3	many	TGCGCCAGCCAGGGGGTAGCGGGAGTGTCAGATACGCAGTATTTT	CASQGVAGVSDTQYF
NA	TRBV19	TRBJ1-1	few	TGTGCCAGTAGTATTGGTCGGGTGAACACTGAAGCTTTCTTT	CASSIGRVNTEAFF
NA	TRBV6-5	TRBJ2-5	many	TGTGCCAGCAGGCGTAAAGAGACCCAGTACTTC	CASRRKETQYF
NA	TRBV19	TRBJ1-1	few	TGTGCCAGTAGTAGAGAGCGGAACTTTGAAGCTTTCTTT	CASSRERNFEAFF
NA	TRBV6-5	TRBJ2-5	NA	TGTGCCAGCAGTTATGGTCTCGAGACCCAGTACTTC	CASSYGLETQYF
TRBD1	TRBV24-1	TRBJ2-1	many	TGTGCCACCAGCTCTCCGGGACAGGGGGCGAGTGAGCAGTTCTTC	CATSSPGQGASEQFF
TRBD1	TRBV7-2	TRBJ1-5	few	TGTGCCAGCAGCTCCGCCCCGGACAGGGGTGGACAGCCCCAGCATTTT	CASSSAPDRGGQPQHF
NA	TRBV19	TRBJ1-4	NA	TGTGCCAGTAGTTCCAGGCAGGACGGAGAAAAACTGTTTTTT	CASSSRQDGEKLFF
TRBD1	TRBV7-9	TRBJ1-2	many	TGTGCCAGCAGTTTGGGACAGGGGTATGGCTACACCTTC	CASSLGQGYGYTF
NA	TRBV28	TRBJ2-7	many	TGTGCCAGCAGGCTCCTGGACCTACCCTACGAGCAGTACTTC	CASRLLDLPYEQYF
TRBD1	TRBV3-1	TRBJ2-6	many	TGTGCCAGCGAACGGACAGGGCGCTCTGGGGCCAACGTCCTGACTTTC	CASERTGRSGANVLTF
NA	TRBV29-1	TRBJ2-5	few	TGCAGCGCACAGAGAAACCAAGAGACCCAGTACTTC	CSAQRNQETQYF
NA	TRBV19	TRBJ2-6	few	TGTGCCACCAGGAGCTCTGGGGCCAACGTCCTGACTTTC	CATRSSGANVLTF
NA	TRBV12-3/TRBV12-4	TRBJ2-1	many	TGTGCCAGCAGTGCCCGTCAACCACAGTTCTTC	CASSARQPQFF
NA	TRBV20-1	TRBJ2-1	many	TGCAGTGCCCGGCTCCGGTACAATGAGCAGTTCTTC	CSARLRYNEQFF
NA	TRBV5-4	TRBJ2-3	NA	TGTGCCAGCAGTCCCCCGGGACGTCGCACAGATACGCAGTATTTT	CASSPPGRRTDTQYF
NA	TRBV12-3/TRBV12-4	TRBJ1-2	few	TGTGCCAGCAAACAGGGCGACGGCTACACCTTC	CASKQGDGYTF
NA	TRBV7-3	TRBJ2-5	medium-sized	TGTGCCAGCAGCTTAGGAGCCAAGGAGACCCAGTACTTC	CASSLGAKETQYF
TRBD1	TRBV20-1	TRBJ2-2	NA	TGCAATGCTAGTGGACAGGGGGGGACCGGGGAGCTGTTTTTT	CNASGQGGTGELFF
TRBD1	TRBV28	TRBJ1-5	few	TGTGCCAGCAGCTCACAGGGGCATCAGCCCCAGCATTTT	CASSSQGHQPQHF
NA	TRBV7-2	TRBJ2-3	few	TGTGCCAGCAGCAAATCGGGGCCTAGCACAGATACGCAGTATTTT	CASSKSGPSTDTQYF
TRBD1	TRBV3-1	TRBJ1-2	few	TGTGCCAGCAGCCAAGAATGGCAGACAGGGACCTATGGCTACACCTTC	CASSQEWQTGTYGYTF
TRBD2	TRBV12-3/TRBV12-4	TRBJ2-3	NA	TGTGCCAGCGGTCGAGAACTAGCGTCAGATACGCAGTATTTT	CASGRELASDTQYF
NA	TRBV5-6	TRBJ2-3	NA	TGTGCCAGCAGCTCCGACGCGGCGGATACGCAGTATTTT	CASSSDAADTQYF
TRBD2	TRBV5-1	TRBJ2-1	NA	TGCGCCAGCAGCCCCGGACTAGCCATAGGCAATGAGCAGTTATTC	CASSPGLAIGNEQLF
NA	TRBV12-3/TRBV12-4	TRBJ2-3	NA	TGTGCCAGCAGTTTTGACGGTGCGGATACGCAGTATTTT	CASSFDGADTQYF
TRBD1	TRBV25-1	TRBJ1-5	many	TGTGCCAGCAGTGGGGACAGCCTCAATCAGCCCCAGCATTTT	CASSGDSLNQPQHF
NA	TRBV15	TRBJ2-1	many	TGTGCCACCAGCAGAGATCAACACCTCACTAGCTCCTACAATGAGCAGTTCTTC	CATSRDQHLTSSYNEQFF
NA	TRBV12-3/TRBV12-4	TRBJ1-1	few	TGTGCCAGCAGTCCTGGATTTGTGGTGAACACTGAAGCTTTCTTT	CASSPGFVVNTEAFF
TRBD1	TRBV5-4	TRBJ2-7	NA	TGTGCCAGCAGTCGGGACAGGGGGAGCGCCGAGCAGTACTTC	CASSRDRGSAEQYF
NA	TRBV20-1	TRBJ2-7	NA	TGCAGTGCTTCCCAAGGAATCTACGAGCAGTACTTC	CSASQGIYEQYF
NA	TRBV5-1	TRBJ2-7	few	TGCGCCAGCAGCTTGGATGTAGCGGGTTCAGGGGCCTACGAGCAGTACTTC	CASSLDVAGSGAYEQYF
NA	TRBV7-2	TRBJ2-3	many	TGTGCCAGCAGCGCTGGAGTTAGGTCATTTACGCAGTATTTT	CASSAGVRSFTQYF
NA	TRBV20-1	TRBJ2-1	many	TGCAGTGCTAGCGAGGACTTCGACAATGAGCAGTTCTTC	CSASEDFDNEQFF
TRBD2	TRBV20-1	TRBJ2-1	many	TGCAGTGCTAGACAGGGACTAGCGGGAGTGGAGCAGTTCTTC	CSARQGLAGVEQFF
NA	TRBV12-3/TRBV12-4	TRBJ1-4	NA	TGTGCCAGCAGAGTAAGGGGGGGAAAACTGTTTTTT	CASRVRGGKLFF
TRBD1	TRBV3-1	TRBJ1-2	few	TGTGCCAGCAGCCAGACCCGACAGGGAAGCTACACCTTC	CASSQTRQGSYTF
TRBD2	TRBV5-1	TRBJ2-3	NA	TGCGCCAGCAGTTCTAGCGGGGGTGACCCTACAGATACGCAGTATTTT	CASSSSGGDPTDTQYF
TRBD1	TRBV5-6	TRBJ2-7	many	TGTGCCAGCAGCGGGACAGAGAGCTCCTACGAGCAGTACTTC	CASSGTESSYEQYF
TRBD1	TRBV10-3	TRBJ1-1	many	TGTGCCATCAGTCAGGGGGTGCTGAACACTGAAGCTTTCTTT	CAISQGVLNTEAFF
NA	TRBV12-3/TRBV12-4	TRBJ1-1	many	TGTGCCAGCAGTACCTTAGGGGATACTGAAGCTTTCTTT	CASSTLGDTEAFF
NA	TRBV5-1	TRBJ2-2	many	TGCGCCAGCAGCTTGCAGGGTCCGAACACCGGGGAGCTGTTTTTT	CASSLQGPNTGELFF
NA	TRBV6-2/TRBV6-3	TRBJ2-7	many	TGTGCCAGCAGTCTGAGGAAAGGGCCAGCCTACGAGCAGTACTTC	CASSLRKGPAYEQYF